One T cell receptor (beta chain) is described in this entry. Its recognized antigen is unknown. No much larger clone exists at a distance of one base, and base qualities are not known. Germline trimming: 3 bases from V, 7 bases from J; junction bases outside gene matches: 10. Measured from the cysteine to the phenylalanine, the CDR3 is 14 residues long. Solely the CDR3 DNA is kept, with 42 bases framed from the first base. The germline V gene provides CDR1 SGDLS and CDR2 YYNGEE. The data were taken from a study of technical replicates of blood from a few donors (dated by TCRdb to the late 2010s). Receptors were amplified or captured by the immunoSEQ multiplex PCR assay. TCRdb carries this immuneACCESS record with in-frame sequences only. Its versions omit some clonotypes, under half of them owing to an unresolved V gene in the studies checked, with the rest unexplained. The sample has approximately 99,000 clones on record, about 95% of them singletons. In total, the top ten clones hold about 0.35% of the sample.

The sequence joins TRBV9 to TRBJ2-7; 7 bases in between match TRBD1. The clonotype was recovered from a human donor in good health. The sample comprised T cells isolated from PBMCs. The nucleotide sequence reads TGTGCCAGCAGCGAGGGGGCTATCGCTACGGAGCAGTACTTC. It is translated as CASSEGAIATEQYF.